These T cell receptor beta chains were read from a single sample in a study of metastatic and nonmetastatic thyroid tumors. TCRdb redid the clone calls on the PCR reads using MiXCR. Here the sample spans approximately 38,000 clones, about 30% being singletons. Sequenced material: tumor tissue. These receptors all come from a female donor with papillary thyroid cancer or a benign thyroid nodule (not recorded which). Some clones in this sample may be carry-over from other donors' samples. Both conserved end residues are part of each CDR3.

V: TRBV27
CDR3: CASSPGLAGDNEQFF

V: TRBV30
CDR3: CAWTLLGQGTYGYTF

V: TRBV20-1
CDR3: CSAREGSGSSYEQYF

V: TRBV5-1
CDR3: CASSLADRGHEQFF

V: TRBV6-1
CDR3: CASSRSGRDTQYF

V: TRBV14
CDR3: CASSQGGTLHF

V: TRBV6-6
CDR3: CASSYRPRDRDSYSNQPQHF

V: TRBV7-9
CDR3: CASSLLLAQNEQFF

V: TRBV7-6
CDR3: CASSLVGAGSGGYNEQFF

V: TRBV5-1
CDR3: CASGLEDGHTEAFF

V: TRBV7-2
CDR3: CASSLVASTDTQYF

V: TRBV11-1
CDR3: CASSSRQGPYNEQFF

V: TRBV11-1
CDR3: CASSLDMYQETQYF

V: TRBV2
CDR3: CASSRQGHTEAFF

V: TRBV6-1
CDR3: CASSENGLQNTQYF

V: TRBV13
CDR3: CASSRGLIGLDSGANVLTF

V: TRBV5-1
CDR3: CASSLGGASSGNTIYF

V: TRBV28
CDR3: CASSSGPTLDTQYF

V: TRBV30
CDR3: CAWSYSFDSPGPTDTQYF

V: TRBV2
CDR3: CASSEWGDAYGYTF

V: TRBV28
CDR3: CASSPGLRYGYTF

V: TRBV28
CDR3: CASTKQSTYYGYTF

V: TRBV12-3/TRBV12-4
CDR3: CASSRIDKGETQYF

V: TRBV6-6
CDR3: CASSYSSEGGNEQFF

V: TRBV27
CDR3: CASSLGQNTEAFF

V: TRBV7-2
CDR3: CASSIRQGDSPLHF

V: TRBV6-4
CDR3: CASSLAGGWDTQYF

V: TRBV5-1
CDR3: CASSKILTGPANYGYTF

V: TRBV19
CDR3: CASSISREMTEAFF

V: TRBV5-1
CDR3: CASSLKAGNSPLHF

V: TRBV11-2
CDR3: CASSLGPGVNTQYF

V: TRBV5-1
CDR3: CASSTRGSTEAFF

V: TRBV12-3/TRBV12-4
CDR3: CASISGRGDTQYF